This record covers a single T cell receptor beta chain. Seattle researchers signed up patients amid active infection and tracked them longitudinally. This entry comes from a study of blood T cell repertoires in COVID-19. At the level of the study: The origin of the acute and convalescent COVID-19 samples was the United States, Italy and Spain. PBMCs, B-cell-depleted T cells, or T cells provided the cDNA or gDNA that made up the material.

Trimming removed 4 bases from V and 2 bases from J; junction bases left unmatched: 9. The CDR3 consists of 17 residues. Germline CDR1 is SGHRS and CDR2 is YFSETQ. Authors' data handling: Estimation of nucleated cell counts was performed using reference gene primer amplification. Method: immunoSEQ multiplex PCR; TCRdb's copy keeps in-frame clones and lacks some. From that table come the V and J calls and clone size; the DNA was used to work out D and trimming. The sample holds approximately 280,000 clones, around nine tenths seen once. The TCR originated in a woman under 40 with COVID-19, enrolled during active disease. J is TRBJ2-3 and V is TRBV5-1; 11 nucleotides match TRBD1. The sample taken for sequencing was peripheral blood. The CDR3 reads CASSPGTGGNPTDTQYF. The CDR3 region has the DNA TGCGCCAGCAGCCCGGGGACAGGGGGGAACCCCACAGATACGCAGTATTTT.